This T cell receptor (beta chain) comes out of a study of T cells in Graves' hyperthyroidism and ophthalmopathy. The study's findings and limits: The majority of expanded thyroid clonotypes above 0.001 also appeared in blood.

For Graves' hyperthyroidism to be stable, ophthalmopathy could not progress within 18 months. Participants, patients aged 18 to 65, had newly diagnosed hyperthyroidism with a duration under 2 months. Criteria for exclusion of patients were uncontrolled infection, other autoimmune disease, pregnancy or lactation. Trimming shortened V by 1 base and J by 3 bases, and 7 bases separated the two germline ends. The CDR3 is 13 residues long. Germline V lookup: CDR1 SGHDN, CDR2 FVKESK. The CDR3 regions of TCR beta were amplified from RNA transcripts. HTBI primers were used for first-round RT-PCR of the TCR CDR3. TCRdb re-derived calls from the multiplex PCR reads in MiXCR, one entry per CDR3 protein. In the table there are around 580,000 distinct CDR3 sequences, roughly 46% of which are singletons. This clonotype came up many times. Its antigen is not identified.

Sequencing input: peripheral blood or thyroid tissue (not recorded which). This TCR was sampled from a woman in her late teens or twenties with Graves' hyperthyroidism. The genes are TRBV14 and TRBJ2-7; no definite D call. The CDR3 DNA sequence: TGTGCCAGCAGCCAAGTAAGCAACTACGAGCAGTACTTC. It encodes CASSQVSNYEQYF. The whole variable domain, remainder taken from reference TRBV14 and TRBJ2-7, is EAGVTQFPSHSVIEKGQTVTLRCDPISGHDNLYWYRRVMGKEIKFLLHFVKESKQDESGMPNNRFLAERTGGTYSTLKVQPAELEDSGVYFCASSQVSNYEQYFGPGTRLTVT.